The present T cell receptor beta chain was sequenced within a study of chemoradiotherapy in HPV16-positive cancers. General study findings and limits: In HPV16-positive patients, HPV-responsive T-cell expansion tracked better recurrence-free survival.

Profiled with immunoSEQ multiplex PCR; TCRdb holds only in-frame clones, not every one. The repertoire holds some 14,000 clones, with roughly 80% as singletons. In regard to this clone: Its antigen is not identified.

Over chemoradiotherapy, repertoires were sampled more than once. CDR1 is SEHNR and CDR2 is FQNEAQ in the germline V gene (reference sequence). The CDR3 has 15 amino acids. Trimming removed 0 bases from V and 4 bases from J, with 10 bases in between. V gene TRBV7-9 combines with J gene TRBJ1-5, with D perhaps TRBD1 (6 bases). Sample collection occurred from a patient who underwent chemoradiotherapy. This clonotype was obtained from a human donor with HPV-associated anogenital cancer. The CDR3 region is CASSLAGGENQPQHF. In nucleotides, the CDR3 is TGTGCCAGCAGCTTAGCAGGGGGGGAAAATCAGCCCCAGCATTTT. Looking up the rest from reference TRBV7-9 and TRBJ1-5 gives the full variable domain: DTGVSQNPRHKITKRGQNVTFRCDPISEHNRLYWYRQTLGQGPEFLTYFQNEAQLEKSRLLSDRFSAERPKGSFSTLEIQRTEQGDSAMYLCASSLAGGENQPQHFGDGTRLSIL.